Following are 31 T cell receptor beta chains from one sample sequenced in a study of regulatory T cells in long-lasting Graves disease (dated by TCRdb to the early 2020s). Explained via the paper, the time point label denotes: newly diagnosed GD, antithyroid drugs for less than 3 months. RNA was extracted from PBMCs in TRIzol for both TCR sequencing and RNA sequencing. Library construction relied on multiplex PCR. Sequencing was carried out with an Illumina HiSeq 4000. iRepertoire HTBI primers and Arm-PCR amplification of CDR3 regions were used to construct TCR beta libraries. TCRdb handled the public reads itself, with Q25 trimming in fastp and clone calling in MiXCR, and kept productive beta chains. Each entry is one CDR3 protein sequence, shown with its most common DNA and genes. For this sample the table gives 450,000 to 500,000 distinct CDR3 sequences, of which about 16% were detected only once. The leading ten clones occupy 10% to 15% of the sample.

The sample also formed part of further work on T cells in Graves' hyperthyroidism and ophthalmopathy.

The specimen was peripheral blood mononuclear cells (PBMCs), collected at new diagnosis, from a patient treated with antithyroid drugs. Every receptor here comes from a man aged 40-55 years with Graves disease. Donor details come from another sample of the same person, matched by shared clones.

This clonotype appeared many times. The gene calls are TRBV28 and TRBJ2-7; possible D gene TRBD1, 5 bases. This CDR3 spans 16 amino acids. The V end lost 2 bases, the J end lost 3 bases, and 17 bases lay between the germline ends. In germline, CDR1 is MDHEN, CDR2 SYDVKM. The CDR3 loop is CASSLTGSGPIYEQYF. CDR3 coding DNA: TGTGCCAGCAGTTTAACTGGGTCAGGGCCTATCTACGAGCAGTACTTC.

The table lists this clonotype with many counts. The chain carries TRBV28 and TRBJ1-5; TRBD1 matches at 8 bases. The CDR3 is made up of 15 amino acids. The J segment lost 10 bases and the V segment lost 5 bases, leaving 13 bases of the junction unmatched. CDR1 and CDR2 from the germline V gene are MDHEN and SYDVKM. CDR3 coding DNA: TGTGCCAGCAGTCCGCTTGGGACAGGAAGGAGACCCCAGCATTTT. Encoded protein: CASSPLGTGRRPQHF.

This clonotype was counted many times. The V and J genes are TRBV28 and TRBJ2-7; tentative D call: TRBD2 (7 bases). This CDR3 is 14 amino acids long. Germline V CDR1 and CDR2: MDHEN, SYDVKM. V was clipped by 7 bases and J by 3 bases, with 16 bases between them. The CDR3 DNA sequence: TGTGCCAGCACCCTAAGGGGGGGTAGCTACGAGCAGTACTTC. Translation: CASTLRGGSYEQYF.

This clonotype was detected ten times or more. The genes are TRBV11-2 and TRBJ2-5; no clear D gene. The CDR3 runs to 13 residues. Germline V CDR1 and CDR2: SGHAT, FQNNGV. Trimming took off 6 bases at V and 5 bases at J, with 13 bases between the two ends. DNA of the CDR3: TGTGCCAGCAGGTTTTCAAATGAGGAGACCCAGTACTTC. Protein sequence: CASRFSNEETQYF.

The gene calls are TRBV11-3 and TRBJ2-1; 7 positions agree with TRBD2. CDR3 length equals 16 residues. CDR1 SGHNT and CDR2 YENEEA come from the germline V gene. V shed 5 bases, J shed 5 bases, and the junction held 12 bases outside the gene matches. The CDR3 reads CASSPSGNSSHNEQFF. CDR3 coding DNA: TGTGCCAGCAGCCCCAGCGGGAACTCTTCCCACAATGAGCAGTTCTTC.

This clonotype was detected many times. This chain uses TRBV2 with TRBJ2-1; D remains unclear. CDR3 length equals 14 residues. The germline V gene has CDR1 SNHLY and CDR2 FYNNEI. V shed 1 base and J shed 2 bases, with 6 bases lying between them. This CDR3 reads CASSEGGTYNEQFF. CDR3 in DNA: TGTGCCAGCAGTGAAGGGGGAACCTACAATGAGCAGTTCTTC.

This clonotype was detected many times. The J gene is TRBJ2-1, the V gene TRBV15; D is undetermined. From germline, CDR1 is LNHNV and CDR2 YYDKDF (reference sequence). V lost 1 base to trimming and J lost 0 bases, with 7 bases between them. CDR3 length equals 15 residues. Written as DNA, the CDR3 is TGTGCCACCAGCAGAGGCGGAAGCTCCTACAATGAGCAGTTCTTC. It codes for CATSRGGSSYNEQFF.

This clonotype was found many times. This chain links TRBV30 with TRBJ1-1; D is unclear. V lost 4 bases to trimming and J lost 0 bases, with 6 bases between them. The length of the CDR3 is 12 residues. Germline CDR1 reads GTSNPN; CDR2 reads SVGIG (reference sequence). In DNA, the CDR3 is TGTGCCTGGACCGCCATGAACACTGAAGCTTTCTTT. This encodes CAWTAMNTEAFF.

The J gene is TRBJ2-1, the V gene TRBV10-3; tentatively, D is TRBD2 (5 bases). V lost 7 bases to trimming and J lost 4 bases, with 8 bases between them. The CDR3 covers 12 residues. The V gene's germline CDR1 is ENHRY and CDR2 SYGVKD. CDR3 residues: CAIKEEYNEQFF. The CDR3 nucleotides read TGTGCCATCAAGGAGGAGTACAATGAGCAGTTCTTC.

This clonotype was picked up a small number of times. The chain has TRBV20-1 and TRBJ2-3; 12 nucleotides align to TRBD2. J lost 2 bases, V lost 5 bases, and 8 bases had no gene match. CDR3 length equals 16 residues. From germline, CDR1 is DFQATT and CDR2 SNEGSKA (reference sequence). The CDR3 loop reads CSAGRLAGANTDTQYF. CDR3 sequence (DNA): TGCAGTGCTGGACGACTAGCGGGGGCCAACACAGATACGCAGTATTTT.

This clonotype came up many times. The genes are TRBV12-3 or TRBV12-4 and TRBJ2-1, with a tentative D call TRBD2 (7 bases). Trimming left V 6 bases short and J 8 bases short, with 17 bases between. This CDR3 comprises 14 residues. CDR3 loop: CASSRGAVMDEQFF. The CDR3 nucleotides read TGTGCCAGCAGCCGGGGGGCGGTAATGGATGAGCAGTTCTTC.

In its sample, this clonotype was seen many times. This chain links TRBV5-1 with TRBJ1-5; maybe TRBD1 (5 bases). V shed 0 bases and J shed 0 bases, with 10 bases lying between them. The CDR3 has 16 residues. Germline V CDR1 and CDR2: SGHRS, YFSETQ. Written as DNA, the CDR3 is TGCGCCAGCAGCTTGGGCTCGGGGGGTAGCAATCAGCCCCAGCATTTT. Amino acid sequence: CASSLGSGGSNQPQHF.

The sample holds many counts of this clonotype. The chain recombines TRBV11-3 with TRBJ2-2; D is unresolved. Germline V gives CDR1 SGHNT, CDR2 YENEEA. This CDR3 has 14 residues. V was pared by 2 bases and J by 7 bases, with 11 bases between. The CDR3 DNA follows: TGTGCCAGCAGCTTATGGTCAGGCTACGGGGAGCTGTTTTTT. It specifies CASSLWSGYGELFF.

The CDR3 DNA reads as TGTGCCATCCGTCCGGGACACGGCAACTATGGCTACACCTTC. Protein product: CAIRPGHGNYGYTF. The rearrangement links TRBV28 to TRBJ1-2, with D perhaps matching TRBD1 (6 bases). Germline V gene sequence: CDR1 MDHEN, CDR2 SYDVKM. V lost 10 bases to trimming and J lost 2 bases, with 17 bases between them. The CDR3 is 14 amino acids.

This clonotype was seen repeatedly, ten times or more. The V gene is TRBV11-2, the J gene TRBJ1-5, with no clear D. The V end lost 1 base, the J end lost 4 bases, and 14 bases lay between the germline ends. The CDR3 runs 16 residues. CDR1 SGHAT and CDR2 FQNNGV come from the germline V gene. This CDR3 is CASSLVGREPNQPQHF. CDR3 bases: TGTGCCAGCAGCTTAGTAGGTCGGGAACCAAATCAGCCCCAGCATTTT.

This clonotype was detected many times. The chain combines TRBV7-2 with TRBJ1-1; TRBD1 might be the D (5 bases). The CDR3 spans 13 residues. The germline V gene encodes CDR1 SGHTA and CDR2 FQGNSA. Trimming stripped 0 bases from V and 8 bases from J, with 10 bases between. CDR3 loop: CASSLARGSEAFF. The CDR3 coding sequence is TGTGCCAGCAGCTTAGCGCGGGGCAGCGAAGCTTTCTTT.

Here the CDR3 DNA reads TGTGCCAGCAGTTTAAACCCCAACAGGGCGGCAGAAAAACTGTTTTTT. It codes for CASSLNPNRAAEKLFF. The chain recombines TRBV27 with TRBJ1-4; D might be TRBD1 (6 bases). The CDR3 extends over 16 amino acids. Germline CDR1 is MNHEY and CDR2 is SMNVEV (reference sequence). Trimming removed 2 bases at V and 8 bases at J, with 18 bases between.

This CDR3 is CASSGGYGNTIYF. The CDR3 DNA is TGTGCCAGCAGTGGGGGATATGGAAACACCATATATTTT. V usage is TRBV25-1 and J usage is TRBJ1-3, with unresolved D. From germline, CDR1 is MGHDK and CDR2 SYGVNS. The CDR3 runs 13 residues. The germline V and J ends were trimmed by 4 bases and 3 bases, with 7 bases remaining between them. Using reference TRBV25-1 and TRBJ1-3 for the parts outside the CDR3, the full variable domain is EADIYQTPRYLVIGTGKKITLECSQTMGHDKMYWYQQDPGMELHLIHYSYGVNSTEKGDLSSESTVSRIRTEHFPLTLESARPSHTSQYLCASSGGYGNTIYFGEGSWLTVV.

This clonotype has just one count. Being one base from a much bigger clone, this may be a read error. CDR3 sequence: CASRTGQRTYERYF. The CDR3 nucleotides read TGTGCCAGCAGAACGGGACAGAGAACCTACGAGCGGTACTTC. This sequence joins TRBV2 and TRBJ2-7; 7 bases agree with TRBD1. The germline CDR1 and CDR2 sequences are SNHLY and FYNNEI. This CDR3 contains 14 residues.

This clonotype was seen repeatedly, ten times or more. The chain couples TRBV7-8 to TRBJ2-7; D not certain. V was pared by 3 bases and J by 0 bases, with 6 bases between. This CDR3 comprises 13 residues. Germline CDR1 and CDR2: SGHVS and FQNEAQ. The CDR3 region is CASSFDLSYEQYF. The DNA for the CDR3 is TGTGCCAGCAGCTTTGACCTCTCCTACGAGCAGTACTTC.

The chain is built from TRBV14 and TRBJ2-4, with 10 nucleotides matching TRBD2. Looked up from germline, CDR1 is SGHDN and CDR2 is FVKESK. The ends lost 3 bases at V and 13 bases at J; junction bases unmatched: 6. CDR3 length equals 13 residues. CDR3 sequence reads: CASSQHLAGDQYF. The CDR3 DNA reads TGTGCCAGCAGCCAGCACCTAGCGGGAGACCAGTACTTC.

This clonotype turned up a few times. The chain uses TRBV4-1 and TRBJ2-2; 9 nucleotides line up with TRBD1. CDR1 MGHRA and CDR2 YSYEKL come from the germline V gene. V was pared by 2 bases and J by 7 bases, with 5 bases of the junction left unmatched. CDR3 length equals 15 residues. The CDR3 DNA reads as TGCGCCAGCAGCCAATCACAGGGGGCAGTCGGGGAGCTGTTTTTT. Protein sequence: CASSQSQGAVGELFF.

This clonotype was recorded a few times. V usage is TRBV28 and J usage is TRBJ1-4; a possible D gene is TRBD1 (6 bases). The germline V gene encodes CDR1 MDHEN and CDR2 SYDVKM. Trimming pared 3 bases from V and 7 bases from J, leaving 12 bases between. The CDR3 is made up of 14 amino acids. CDR3 bases: TGTGCCAGCAGTTTCGGGGGCGTGAGTGAAAAACTGTTTTTT. It specifies CASSFGGVSEKLFF.

This clonotype was observed a few times. This chain connects TRBV6-5 to TRBJ1-1, with a possible D match to TRBD1 (5 bases). The germline gives CDR1 MNHEY, CDR2 SVGAGI. V was shortened by 0 bases and J by 1 base, with 15 bases between the two germline ends. This CDR3 comprises 17 residues. The CDR3 sequence: CASSYSKAPQGNTEAFF. The DNA of the CDR3 is TGTGCCAGCAGTTACTCCAAGGCCCCCCAGGGGAACACTGAAGCTTTCTTT.

This clonotype was found many times. The V gene is TRBV28, the J gene TRBJ2-3; 7 positions match TRBD2. J was trimmed by 1 base and V by 7 bases; bases with no gene match: 8. CDR3 size: 15 residues. Germline V gene sequence: CDR1 MDHEN, CDR2 SYDVKM. The CDR3 is CASKAGVPRTDTQYF. The CDR3 DNA reads as TGTGCCAGCAAGGCGGGAGTCCCCCGCACAGATACGCAGTATTTT.

This clonotype was recorded once. The genes are TRBV19 and TRBJ2-1; D is possibly TRBD2 (6 bases). The CDR3 is 15 residues long. The germline gives CDR1 LNHDA, CDR2 SQIVND (reference sequence). Between the trimmed V and J ends, which lost 7 bases and 0 bases, there was a span of 13 bases. This CDR3 reads CASTLDGSSYNEQFF. As DNA, the CDR3 is TGTGCCAGTACCCTGGACGGGAGCTCCTACAATGAGCAGTTCTTC.

This clonotype was observed a few times. The chain uses TRBV24-1 and TRBJ2-1, with D perhaps TRBD2 (6 bases). The CDR3 loop spans 16 amino acids. Germline V gene sequence: CDR1 KGHDR, CDR2 SFDVKD. The V end was cut by 5 bases, the J end by 6 bases, with 19 bases between. The CDR3 region has the DNA TGTGCCACCAGTGCTCTGGGCCAGGGAGGTGGCAATGAGCAGTTCTTC. Encoded protein: CATSALGQGGGNEQFF.

This clonotype was counted ten times or more. The rearrangement joins TRBV2 to TRBJ2-1; 8 bases are a match to TRBD2. The length of the CDR3 is 15 residues. Trimming at V came to 8 bases and at J to 4 bases, leaving 10 bases not matched to a gene. The germline gives CDR1 SNHLY, CDR2 FYNNEI. The CDR3 sequence is CASPPGTSPYNEQFF. The DNA for the CDR3 is TGTGCCAGCCCCCCCGGGACTAGTCCATACAATGAGCAGTTCTTC.

A note on this clonotype: Since a far larger clone is one base different, this is likely a read error. This chain links TRBV24-1 with TRBJ2-3, with D uncertain. The tail of the sequence fits TRBJ2-1 better, so the J call may be wrong. Germline loops: CDR1 KGHDR, CDR2 SFDVKD. This CDR3 is built from 16 residues. CDR3 nucleotide sequence: TGTGCCACCAGTGATTTGAGCTGGGAAGGGTCCAATGAGCAGTTCTTC. Protein product: CATSDLSWEGSNEQFF.

With respect to this clonotype: A much larger clonotype is one base distant, so this may be a read error. The genes are TRBV29-1 and TRBJ2-7; either TRBD1 or TRBD2 may supply D (6 bases each). From germline, CDR1 is SQVTM and CDR2 ANQGSEA. CDR3 size: 15 residues. V lost 1 base and J 3 bases, leaving 16 bases between the germline ends. CDR3 sequence (DNA): TGCAGCGTTGAAGCCCCGGGGGCAGGGGACTACGAGCAGTACTTC. As protein: CSVEAPGAGDYEQYF.

The gene calls are TRBV4-1 and TRBJ2-1; 7 bases fit TRBD2. Looked up from germline, CDR1 is MGHRA and CDR2 is YSYEKL. After removal of 1 base from V and 8 bases from J, the junction contained 8 bases not matched to a gene. CDR3 size: 15 residues. CDR3 sequence (DNA): TGCGCCAGCAGCCAAGTCGCGGGAGTGGGGTATGAGCAGTTCTTC. It codes for CASSQVAGVGYEQFF.